These 13 T cell receptor beta chains share one sample of origin, sequenced in a study of T cells in Graves' hyperthyroidism and ophthalmopathy. The TCR beta CDR3 regions underwent amplification using RNA transcripts as the source. HTBI primers were the set used in a first-round RT-PCR of the TCR CDR3. MiXCR, run by TCRdb on the multiplex PCR reads, gives a single entry per CDR3 protein. The sample includes around 700,000 distinct CDR3 sequences, around a sixth of them seen just once. The sample consisted of blood. The source of these receptors is a woman in her forties or fifties with Graves' hyperthyroidism that later progressed to Graves' ophthalmopathy.

The V gene is TRBV5-1, the J gene TRBJ1-2, with 7 positions matching TRBD1. V trimming: 2 bases; J trimming: 6 bases; junction bases outside the gene matches: 4. The CDR3 has 13 amino acids. The germline V gene has CDR1 SGHRS and CDR2 YFSETQ. CDR3 in DNA: TGCGCCAGCAGCTTCGGGACAGAAGATGGCTACACCTTC. Protein product: CASSFGTEDGYTF.

The chain recombines TRBV7-8 with TRBJ2-2, with D unresolved. This CDR3 spans 17 amino acids. The V gene's germline CDR1 is SGHVS and CDR2 FQNEAQ. Deletions cut 0 bases from V and 0 bases from J, with 11 bases between. In DNA form, the CDR3 reads TGTGCCAGCAGCTTAGCTCGGGCATACGCGAACACCGGGGAGCTGTTTTTT. Its translation is CASSLARAYANTGELFF.

In its sample, this clonotype was seen many times. The chain recombines TRBV2 with TRBJ1-4, with D maybe TRBD1 (6 bases). The CDR3 covers 16 residues. Per the germline V gene, CDR1 is SNHLY and CDR2 is FYNNEI. The V end was cut by 4 bases, the J end by 0 bases, with 12 bases between. The CDR3 nucleotides read TGTGCCAGCAGTGTTGAAGGGGGAGCAACTAATGAAAAACTGTTTTTT. Protein sequence: CASSVEGGATNEKLFF.

V gene TRBV6-1 combines with J gene TRBJ1-1; D call uncertain. Germline lookup yields CDR1 MNHNS and CDR2 SASEGT. This CDR3 is built from 12 residues. The ends were cut back, 7 bases at V and 1 base at J, with 7 bases in the middle. The CDR3 region is CASTSGNTEAFF. Here the CDR3 DNA reads TGTGCCAGCACCAGTGGGAACACTGAAGCTTTCTTT.

This chain links TRBV7-3 with TRBJ1-6, with unresolved D. V lost 8 bases and J 12 bases, leaving 14 bases between the germline ends. Germline V lookup: CDR1 SGHTA, CDR2 FQGTGA. The CDR3 is 12 residues long. The CDR3 loop is CASGVGMGPLHF. For the CDR3, the DNA is TGTGCCAGCGGGGTAGGGATGGGACCCCTCCACTTT.

This clonotype was counted many times. The chain is built from TRBV6-1 and TRBJ2-1; 8 bases fit TRBD2. Germline assignment: CDR1 MNHNS and CDR2 SASEGT. CDR3 length: 15 residues. After removal of 3 bases from V and 12 bases from J, the junction contained 13 bases not matched to a gene. The CDR3 nucleotides are TGTGCCAGCAGTGATGCGGGGGGCCCCGATGTCGGGCAGTTCTTC. This sequence encodes CASSDAGGPDVGQFF.

The rearrangement joins TRBV29-1 to TRBJ1-1; no reliable D call. The V gene's germline CDR1 is SQVTM and CDR2 ANQGSEA. V lost 6 bases, J lost 0 bases, and 8 bases lay in between. There are 12 residues in the CDR3. DNA for the CDR3: TGCAGCGTCGTTCAGCTGAACACTGAAGCTTTCTTT. This codes for CSVVQLNTEAFF.

This clonotype was recorded at least ten times. One end of the junction is discordant with germline, which a read error may explain. The rearrangement links TRBV5-1 to TRBJ1-2; no clear D. CDR3 length: 14 amino acids. The V gene's germline CDR1 is SGHRS and CDR2 YFSETQ. CDR3 DNA: TGTGCCAGCAGCTTAGAGGGCACGGTCTATGGCTACACCTTC. This encodes CASSLEGTVYGYTF.

This clonotype was seen a handful of times. The J gene is TRBJ2-2, the V gene TRBV10-2; perhaps TRBD2 as D (6 bases). Germline V gives CDR1 WSHSY, CDR2 SAAADI. This CDR3 is built from 14 residues. Trimming took 1 base from V and 3 from J, leaving 6 bases between them. CDR3: CASSEWGDTGELFF. The CDR3 DNA reads TGCGCCAGCAGTGAGTGGGGGGACACCGGGGAGCTGTTTTTT.

Note on this clonotype: Germline is not matched at one junction end, which may reflect a read error. The rearrangement joins TRBV6-5 to TRBJ2-7, with D possibly being TRBD1 or TRBD2 (6 bases each). The CDR3 is 13 residues long. Germline CDR1 is MNHEY and CDR2 is SVGAGI. CDR3 sequence: CASSSRGPLERYF. CDR3 DNA sequence: TGTGCCAGCAGTTCCCGGGGGCCTCTCGAGCGGTACTTC.

This clonotype showed up just a few times. This chain links TRBV25-1 with TRBJ1-4, with D possibly being TRBD1 (5 bases). The CDR3 contains 14 residues. Trimming pared 7 bases from V and 7 bases from J, leaving 16 bases between. In germline, CDR1 is MGHDK, CDR2 SYGVNS. The CDR3 spells CASNIGARGEKLFF. The DNA for the CDR3 is TGTGCCAGCAACATCGGGGCTAGGGGTGAAAAACTGTTTTTT. Filled out from reference TRBV25-1 and TRBJ1-4, the complete variable domain reads EADIYQTPRYLVIGTGKKITLECSQTMGHDKMYWYQQDPGMELHLIHYSYGVNSTEKGDLSSESTVSRIRTEHFPLTLESARPSHTSQYLCASNIGARGEKLFFGSGTQLSVL.

V and J are TRBV6-5 and TRBJ1-2; D not resolved. Trimming took off 0 bases at V and 2 bases at J, with 7 bases between the two ends. CDR3 length: 14 residues. In germline, CDR1 is MNHEY, CDR2 SVGAGI. The CDR3 here is CASSYSSANYGYTF. Here the CDR3 DNA reads TGTGCCAGCAGTTACTCATCAGCCAACTATGGCTACACCTTC.

This clonotype was seen many times. J is TRBJ1-1 and V is TRBV7-9; a possible D gene is TRBD1 (5 bases). The CDR3 contains 14 residues. V shed 5 bases and J shed 4 bases, with 14 bases lying between them. CDR1 is SEHNR and CDR2 is FQNEAQ in the germline V gene (reference sequence). The CDR3: CASSDPRGGTEAFF. The CDR3 coding sequence is TGTGCCAGCAGCGACCCACGGGGGGGCACTGAAGCTTTCTTT.